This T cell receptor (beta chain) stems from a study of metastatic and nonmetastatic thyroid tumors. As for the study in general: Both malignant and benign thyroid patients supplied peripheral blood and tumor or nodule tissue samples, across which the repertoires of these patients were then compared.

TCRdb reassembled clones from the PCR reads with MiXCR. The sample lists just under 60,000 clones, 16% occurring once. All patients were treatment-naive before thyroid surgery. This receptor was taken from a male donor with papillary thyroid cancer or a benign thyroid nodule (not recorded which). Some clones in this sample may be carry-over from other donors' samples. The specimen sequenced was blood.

CDR3 bases: TGTGCCTGCAGGACAGGGGATGGGTACTTC. Protein: CACRTGDGYF. The chain carries TRBV30 and TRBJ2-7; 9 bases match TRBD1. The CDR3 is 10 amino acids. Germline V gene data show CDR1 as GTSNPN and CDR2 as SVGIG (reference sequence). Germline trimming cut 6 bases from V and 12 bases from J; bases unmatched to any gene: 6.